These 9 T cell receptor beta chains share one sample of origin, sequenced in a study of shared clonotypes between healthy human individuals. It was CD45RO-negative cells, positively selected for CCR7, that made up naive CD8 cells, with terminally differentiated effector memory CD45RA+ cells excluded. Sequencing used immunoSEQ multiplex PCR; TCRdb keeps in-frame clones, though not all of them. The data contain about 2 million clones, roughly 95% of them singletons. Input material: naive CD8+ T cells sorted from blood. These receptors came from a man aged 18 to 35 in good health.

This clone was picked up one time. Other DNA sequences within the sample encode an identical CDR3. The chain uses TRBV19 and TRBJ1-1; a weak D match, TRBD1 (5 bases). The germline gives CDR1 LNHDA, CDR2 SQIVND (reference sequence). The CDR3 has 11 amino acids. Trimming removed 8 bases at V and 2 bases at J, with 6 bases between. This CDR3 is CASRGNTEAFF. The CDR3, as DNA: TGTGCCAGTCGGGGCAACACTGAAGCTTTCTTT.

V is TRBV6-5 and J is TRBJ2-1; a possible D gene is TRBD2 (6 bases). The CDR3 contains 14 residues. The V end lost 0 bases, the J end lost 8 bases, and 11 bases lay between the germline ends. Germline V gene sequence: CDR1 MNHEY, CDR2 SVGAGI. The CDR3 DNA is TGTGCCAGCAGTTACTCGGCGGGACTGTATGAGCAGTTCTTC. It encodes CASSYSAGLYEQFF.

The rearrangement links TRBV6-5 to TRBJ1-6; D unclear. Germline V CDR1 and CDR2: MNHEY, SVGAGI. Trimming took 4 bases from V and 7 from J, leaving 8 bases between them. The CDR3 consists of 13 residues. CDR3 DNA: TGTGCCAGCAGTTCAGGTTACAATTCACCCCTCCACTTT. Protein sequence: CASSSGYNSPLHF.

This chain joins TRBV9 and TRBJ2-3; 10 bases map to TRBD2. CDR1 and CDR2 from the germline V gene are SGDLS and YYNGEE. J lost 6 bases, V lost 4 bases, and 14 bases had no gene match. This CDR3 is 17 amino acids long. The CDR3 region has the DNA TGTGCCAGCAGCACCACCCTTCTAGCGGGAGAGGAGGATACGCAGTATTTT. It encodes CASSTTLLAGEEDTQYF.

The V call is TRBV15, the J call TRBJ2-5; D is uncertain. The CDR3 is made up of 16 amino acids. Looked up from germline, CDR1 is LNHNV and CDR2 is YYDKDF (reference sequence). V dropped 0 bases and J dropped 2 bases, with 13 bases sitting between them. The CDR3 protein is CATSRDDEQLQETQYF. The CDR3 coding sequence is TGTGCCACCAGCAGAGATGATGAACAGCTACAAGAGACCCAGTACTTC.

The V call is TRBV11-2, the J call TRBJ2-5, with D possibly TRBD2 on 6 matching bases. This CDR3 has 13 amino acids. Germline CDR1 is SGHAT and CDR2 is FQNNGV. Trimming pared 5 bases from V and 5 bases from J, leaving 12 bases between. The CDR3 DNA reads TGTGCCAGCAGCGGGGGACTGATGGAGACCCAGTACTTC. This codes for CASSGGLMETQYF.

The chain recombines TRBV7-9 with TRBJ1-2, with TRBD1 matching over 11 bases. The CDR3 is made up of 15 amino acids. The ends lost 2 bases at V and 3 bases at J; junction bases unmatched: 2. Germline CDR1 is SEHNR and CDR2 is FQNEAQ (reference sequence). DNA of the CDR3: TGTGCCAGCAGCTTACTGGGACAGGGGGACTATGGCTACACCTTC. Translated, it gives CASSLLGQGDYGYTF.

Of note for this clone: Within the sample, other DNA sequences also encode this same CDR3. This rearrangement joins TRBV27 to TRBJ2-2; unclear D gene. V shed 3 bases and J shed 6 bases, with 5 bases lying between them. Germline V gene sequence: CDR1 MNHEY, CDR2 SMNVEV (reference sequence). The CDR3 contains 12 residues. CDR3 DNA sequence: TGTGCCAGCAGTTTTCTAGCCGGGGAGCTGTTTTTT. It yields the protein CASSFLAGELFF.

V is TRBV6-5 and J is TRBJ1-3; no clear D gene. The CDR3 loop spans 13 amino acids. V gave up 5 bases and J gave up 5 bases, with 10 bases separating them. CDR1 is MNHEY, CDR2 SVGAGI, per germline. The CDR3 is CASSMDGRNTIYF. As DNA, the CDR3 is TGTGCCAGCAGTATGGACGGCCGAAACACCATATATTTT.